These 25 T cell receptor beta chains came from one sample sequenced in a study of siplizumab effects on memory and regulatory T cells. Method: immunoSEQ multiplex PCR; TCRdb's copy keeps in-frame clones and lacks some. Counted here are approximately 90,000 clones, over 85% occurring once; the ten biggest clones make up roughly 0.3%. The source material was non-Treg CD4+ T cells sorted from blood. These receptors were taken from a human donor in good health.

The rearrangement joins TRBV19 to TRBJ2-2; the D is unclear. CDR3 length: 13 amino acids. Per the germline V gene, CDR1 is LNHDA and CDR2 is SQIVND (reference sequence). The ends were cut back, 1 base at V and 5 bases at J, with 5 bases in the middle. The CDR3 sequence is CASSIGKTGELFF. The CDR3 DNA reads TGTGCCAGTAGTATAGGAAAGACCGGGGAGCTGTTTTTT.

In this sample, this clone turned up once. The chain couples TRBV6-1 to TRBJ2-7; D is undetermined. Germline V CDR1 and CDR2: MNHNS, SASEGT. V lost 4 bases and J lost 0, with 10 bases in between. The CDR3 loop spans 14 amino acids. The CDR3 sequence is CASSVSLISYEQYF. CDR3 bases: TGTGCCAGCAGTGTCAGTTTAATCTCCTACGAGCAGTACTTC.

The chain uses TRBV6-6 and TRBJ2-3; D unclear. This CDR3 contains 12 residues. Germline CDR1 MNHNY, CDR2 SVGAGI (reference sequence). Trimming left V 8 bases short and J 0 bases short, with 6 bases between. The CDR3 is CASGPSTDTQYF. The CDR3 region has the DNA TGTGCCAGCGGACCGAGCACAGATACGCAGTATTTT.

The chain has TRBV9 and TRBJ1-1; 9 nucleotides agree with TRBD1. The CDR3 sequence is 15 residues long. J was trimmed by 8 bases and V by 4 bases; bases with no gene match: 12. The germline CDR1 and CDR2 sequences are SGDLS and YYNGEE. The CDR3 nucleotides read TGTGCCAGCAGCCGAGAACCGGACAGGGGTGCGGAAGCTTTCTTT. Amino acids: CASSREPDRGAEAFF.

The CDR3, as DNA: TGCGCCAGCAGCCAAGATAGCGGGAGGGCGAATGAGCAGTTCTTC. Translating gives CASSQDSGRANEQFF. The chain uses TRBV4-1 and TRBJ2-1, with 11 bases identical to TRBD2. Unmatched junction bases numbered 2, after V lost 0 bases and J lost 7 bases. This CDR3 has 15 residues. The germline V gene encodes CDR1 MGHRA and CDR2 YSYEKL.

V usage is TRBV28 and J usage is TRBJ2-6; D ambiguous. CDR3 length: 17 residues. Trimming stripped 7 bases from V and 0 bases from J, with 16 bases between. Germline loops: CDR1 MDHEN, CDR2 SYDVKM. CDR3 protein: CASTQQMGTSGANVLTF. The DNA for the CDR3 is TGTGCCAGCACCCAGCAGATGGGAACCTCTGGGGCCAACGTCCTGACTTTC.

The rearrangement links TRBV4-1 to TRBJ2-1; 9 bases are a match to TRBD2. This CDR3 is built from 13 residues. Germline trimming cut 2 bases from V and 14 bases from J; bases unmatched to any gene: 7. Germline values: CDR1 MGHRA, CDR2 YSYEKL. This CDR3 reads CASSQWRGGAEFF. CDR3 bases: TGCGCCAGCAGCCAATGGCGCGGGGGGGCCGAGTTCTTC.

V gene TRBV5-8 combines with J gene TRBJ2-5; weak D call: TRBD1 (5 bases). The V gene's germline CDR1 is SGHTS and CDR2 YDEGEE. The CDR3 loop spans 14 amino acids. Trimming took 0 bases from V and 2 from J, leaving 8 bases between them. For the CDR3, the DNA is TGTGCCAGCAGCTTGGGGACACGTCAAGAGACCCAGTACTTC. This codes for CASSLGTRQETQYF.

This sequence joins TRBV5-1 and TRBJ2-3; the D gene is possibly TRBD1 (6 bases). The germline CDR1 and CDR2 sequences are SGHRS and YFSETQ. Between the trimmed V and J ends, which lost 6 bases and 1 base, there was a span of 15 bases. The CDR3 spans 15 residues. Written as DNA, the CDR3 is TGCGCCAGCACCCAACAGGGCGGAGGCACAGATACGCAGTATTTT. Translating it yields CASTQQGGGTDTQYF. Complete variable domain (other parts from reference TRBV5-1 and TRBJ2-3): KAGVTQTPRYLIKTRGQQVTLSCSPISGHRSVSWYQQTPGQGLQFLFEYFSETQRNKGNFPGRFSGRQFSNSRSEMNVSTLELGDSALYLCASTQQGGGTDTQYFGPGTRLTVL.

The gene calls are TRBV6-5 and TRBJ2-5; D may be TRBD2 (6 bases). Germline V gives CDR1 MNHEY, CDR2 SVGAGI. V dropped 5 bases and J dropped 4 bases, with 17 bases sitting between them. The CDR3 sequence is 15 residues long. The CDR3 reads CASSALRGSRETQYF. The CDR3 nucleotides are TGTGCCAGCAGTGCGCTGCGGGGTAGTCGAGAGACCCAGTACTTC.

In DNA, the CDR3 is TGTGCCAGCAGCTCGGCGGGAACTAGCGCCGAGCAGTACTTC. This codes for CASSSAGTSAEQYF. The chain is built from TRBV7-9 and TRBJ2-7; 7 nucleotides match TRBD2. The ends lost 4 bases at V and 6 bases at J; junction bases unmatched: 9. Per germline, CDR1 SEHNR and CDR2 FQNEAQ (reference sequence). The CDR3 sequence is 14 residues long.

CDR3 residues: CASSFNPGQGVPDTQYF. For the CDR3, the DNA is TGCGCCAGCAGCTTCAATCCGGGACAGGGAGTGCCAGATACGCAGTATTTT. This chain connects TRBV5-1 to TRBJ2-3; 9 nucleotides line up with TRBD1. Germline CDR1 reads SGHRS; CDR2 reads YFSETQ. V gave up 2 bases and J gave up 4 bases; unmatched junction bases: 11. The CDR3 is 17 residues long.

The chain combines TRBV5-4 with TRBJ2-5; 13 bases match TRBD2. The V gene end was trimmed by 4 bases and the J gene end by 5 bases; junction bases not matched to a gene: 5. Germline V CDR1 and CDR2: SGHNT, YYREEE (reference sequence). The CDR3 covers 15 residues. The CDR3 bases are TGTGCCAGCAGCCCGGGACTAGCGGGATCTGAGACCCAGTACTTC. It is translated as CASSPGLAGSETQYF.

The chain carries TRBV6-5 and TRBJ2-5, with D perhaps being TRBD1 or TRBD2 (5 bases each). The V gene's germline CDR1 is MNHEY and CDR2 SVGAGI. The germline V and J ends were trimmed by 6 bases and 2 bases, with 13 bases remaining between them. This CDR3 has 14 residues. The CDR3 nucleotides are TGTGCCAGCAGGGGTGGGACGCGTCAAGAGACCCAGTACTTC. It is translated as CASRGGTRQETQYF.

This clone showed up just once. This chain connects TRBV15 to TRBJ1-5, with D possibly being TRBD1 (6 bases). Germline V gene data show CDR1 as LNHNV and CDR2 as YYDKDF (reference sequence). Trimming took off 3 bases at V and 7 bases at J, with 16 bases between the two ends. The CDR3 has 15 amino acids. The CDR3 is CATSRDTGNGQPQHF. In nucleotides, the CDR3 is TGTGCCACCAGCAGGGACACAGGGAACGGGCAGCCCCAGCATTTT.

The CDR3 is CASVRSLTGELFF. In DNA form, the CDR3 reads TGTGCCAGCGTCCGCAGCCTCACCGGGGAGCTGTTTTTT. The J gene is TRBJ2-2, the V gene TRBV2, with D hard to call. V lost 8 bases to trimming and J lost 4 bases, with 11 bases between them. Germline V gives CDR1 SNHLY, CDR2 FYNNEI. The CDR3 runs 13 residues.

The genes are TRBV6-4 and TRBJ1-3; D ambiguous. Germline values: CDR1 MRHNA, CDR2 SNTAGT. The CDR3 totals 13 residues. V lost 10 bases and J lost 4, with 14 bases in between. For the CDR3, the DNA is TGTGCCAACACGGCGACACTCGGAAACACCATATATTTT. Amino acids: CANTATLGNTIYF.

The V call is TRBV7-9, the J call TRBJ2-3, with 8 bases fitting TRBD1. The CDR3 has 15 amino acids. Germline loops: CDR1 SEHNR, CDR2 FQNEAQ (reference sequence). V lost 5 bases, J lost 3 bases, and 7 bases stayed unmatched. The CDR3 nucleotides are TGTGCCAGCAGCCAGACAGGGGACGTTACAGATACGCAGTATTTT. Translated, it gives CASSQTGDVTDTQYF.

The chain links TRBV5-1 to TRBJ2-5; TRBD1 matches 9 bases. The CDR3 consists of 15 residues. Germline trimming cut 4 bases from V and 7 bases from J; bases unmatched to any gene: 11. Per germline, CDR1 SGHRS and CDR2 YFSETQ. The DNA of the CDR3 is TGCGCCAGCAGCACGATGACAGGGGGTATGGGGACCCAGTACTTC. Translating it yields CASSTMTGGMGTQYF.

The chain links TRBV7-8 to TRBJ2-2, with D maybe TRBD1 (6 bases). CDR1 is SGHVS, CDR2 FQNEAQ, per germline. There are 16 residues in the CDR3. V lost 1 base, J lost 6 bases, and 15 bases lay in between. Written as DNA, the CDR3 is TGTGCCAGCAGCTTAGAACAGGGTTTGATCTCCGGGGAGCTGTTTTTT. Translating gives CASSLEQGLISGELFF. Using reference TRBV7-8 and TRBJ2-2 for the parts outside the CDR3, the full variable domain is GAGVSQSPRYKVAKRGQDVALRCDPISGHVSLFWYQQALGQGPEFLTYFQNEAQLDKSGLPSDRFFAERPEGSVSTLKIQRTQQEDSAVYLCASSLEQGLISGELFFGEGSRLTVL.

The rearrangement uses TRBV5-6 and TRBJ1-1; no definite D call. V lost 5 bases and J 4 bases, leaving 6 bases between the germline ends. The CDR3 contains 11 residues. The germline gives CDR1 SGHDT, CDR2 YYEEEE. DNA of the CDR3: TGTGCCAGCAGTTCCCTCACTGAAGCTTTCTTT. This translates into CASSSLTEAFF.

CDR3 nucleotide sequence: TGTGCCAGCAGTGAATCCCTAGCGGGCGGGGAGCAGTACTTC. It specifies CASSESLAGGEQYF. The chain links TRBV6-1 to TRBJ2-7, with 8 bases lining up with TRBD2. This CDR3 region has 14 residues. CDR1 and CDR2 from the germline V gene are MNHNS and SASEGT. J lost 7 bases, V lost 2 bases, and 7 bases had no gene match.

This chain uses TRBV11-2 with TRBJ2-3, with D possibly being TRBD1 or TRBD2 (5 bases each). This CDR3 has 14 residues. Germline V CDR1 and CDR2: SGHAT, FQNNGV. Trimming shortened V by 1 base and J by 6 bases, and 11 bases separated the two germline ends. CDR3: CASSLGGTWDTQYF. DNA for the CDR3: TGTGCCAGCAGCTTAGGAGGGACCTGGGATACGCAGTATTTT.

The V call is TRBV30, the J call TRBJ1-1; no definite D call. Germline V lookup: CDR1 GTSNPN, CDR2 SVGIG (reference sequence). CDR3 length equals 14 residues. The germline V and J ends were trimmed by 2 bases and 6 bases, with 16 bases remaining between them. The CDR3 DNA follows: TGTGCCTGGAGTAAATCGTTCCGGGAGGCTGAAGCTTTCTTT. It translates to CAWSKSFREAEAFF.

This chain links TRBV9 with TRBJ1-3, with 7 bases aligning to TRBD1. Germline V gene lookup returns CDR1 SGDLS and CDR2 YYNGEE. This CDR3 region has 16 residues. The V and J ends lost 0 bases and 0 bases, in that order; junction bases with no gene match: 3. CDR3 amino acids: CASSVGTGLSGNTIYF. The CDR3 region has the DNA TGTGCCAGCAGCGTAGGGACAGGCCTCTCTGGAAACACCATATATTTT.